This T cell receptor beta chain was retrieved from a study of shared clonotypes between healthy human individuals. Data came from immunoSEQ multiplex PCR; TCRdb stores just in-frame clones and leaves some out. The data show about 2 million clones, with 85% to 95% seen just once and approximately 0.13% held by the top ten. Germline V lookup: CDR1 KGHSH, CDR2 LQKENI. This CDR3 has 18 residues. V was clipped by 9 bases and J by 0 bases; unmatched bases: 15. The sequence derives from a man aged 18 to 35 in good health. The sample taken for sequencing was naive CD4+ T cells sorted from blood. The subset: CD45RA+ positively selected. V gene TRBV18 combines with J gene TRBJ2-7, with 12 bases lining up with TRBD1. The CDR3 sequence: CASQGPGQGATSSYEQYF. The CDR3 region has the DNA TGTGCCAGTCAAGGCCCGGGACAGGGGGCAACAAGCTCCTACGAGCAGTACTTC. The entire variable domain, with the rest obtained from reference TRBV18 and TRBJ2-7, is as follows: NAGVMQNPRHLVRRRGQEARLRCSPMKGHSHVYWYRQLPEEGLKFMVYLQKENIIDESGMPKERFSAEFPKEGPSILRIQQVVRGDSAAYFCASQGPGQGATSSYEQYFGPGTRLTVT.